The entry that follows covers one TCR beta chain sequence. Other DNA sequences in the same sample also yield this CDR3. These data originate in a study of blood T cell repertoires in COVID-19. TCRdb's copy holds only in-frame clones and misses some; the assay was immunoSEQ multiplex PCR. The sample includes about 80,000 clones, roughly 79% of them seen just once. Germline trimming cut 2 bases from V and 3 bases from J; bases unmatched to any gene: 4. Germline CDR1 and CDR2: MNHNS and SASEGT. The CDR3 length is 14 residues. The chain joins TRBV6-1 to TRBJ2-7; the match to TRBD2 covers 7 bases. What was sequenced was peripheral blood. The receptor was isolated from a human donor in a cohort sampled during active COVID-19. The DNA for the CDR3 is TGTGCCAGCAGTGAAACCGGGGGGAACTACGAGCAGTACTTC. Translating it yields CASSETGGNYEQYF.